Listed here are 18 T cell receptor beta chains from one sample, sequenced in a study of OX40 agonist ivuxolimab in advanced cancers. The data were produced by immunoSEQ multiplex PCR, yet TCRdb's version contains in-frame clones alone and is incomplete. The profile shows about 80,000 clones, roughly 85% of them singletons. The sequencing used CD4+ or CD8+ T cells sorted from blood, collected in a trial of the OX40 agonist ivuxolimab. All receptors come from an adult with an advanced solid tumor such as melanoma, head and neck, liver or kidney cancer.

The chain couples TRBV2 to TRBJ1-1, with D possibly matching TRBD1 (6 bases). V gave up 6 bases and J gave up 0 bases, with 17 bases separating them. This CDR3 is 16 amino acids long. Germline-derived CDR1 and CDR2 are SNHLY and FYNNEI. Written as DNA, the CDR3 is TGTGCCAGCAGCCCCGACAGGACGTACATGAACACTGAAGCTTTCTTT. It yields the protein CASSPDRTYMNTEAFF. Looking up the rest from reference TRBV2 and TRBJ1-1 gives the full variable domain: EPEVTQTPSHQVTQMGQEVILRCVPISNHLYFYWYRQILGQKVEFLVSFYNNEISEKSEIFDDQFSVERPDGSNFTLKIRSTKLEDSAMYFCASSPDRTYMNTEAFFGQGTRLTVV.

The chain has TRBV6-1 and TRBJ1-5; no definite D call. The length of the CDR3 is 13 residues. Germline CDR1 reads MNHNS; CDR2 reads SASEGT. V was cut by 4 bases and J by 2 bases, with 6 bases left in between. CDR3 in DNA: TGTGCCAGCAGTGCAGTGGGCAATCAGCCCCAGCATTTT. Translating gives CASSAVGNQPQHF.

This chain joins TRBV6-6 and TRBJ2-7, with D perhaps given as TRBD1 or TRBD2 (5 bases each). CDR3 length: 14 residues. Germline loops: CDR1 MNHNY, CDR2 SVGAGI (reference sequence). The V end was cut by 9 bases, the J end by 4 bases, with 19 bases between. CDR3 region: CARTIPGAAYEQYF. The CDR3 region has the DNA TGTGCCAGAACCATTCCCGGGGCCGCGTACGAGCAGTACTTC.

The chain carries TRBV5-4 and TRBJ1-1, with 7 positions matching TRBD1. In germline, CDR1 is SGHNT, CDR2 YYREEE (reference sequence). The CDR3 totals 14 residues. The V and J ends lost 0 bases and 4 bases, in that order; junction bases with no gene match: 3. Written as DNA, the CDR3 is TGTGCCAGCAGCTTGGCCGGGGACAGCACTGAAGCTTTCTTT. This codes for CASSLAGDSTEAFF.

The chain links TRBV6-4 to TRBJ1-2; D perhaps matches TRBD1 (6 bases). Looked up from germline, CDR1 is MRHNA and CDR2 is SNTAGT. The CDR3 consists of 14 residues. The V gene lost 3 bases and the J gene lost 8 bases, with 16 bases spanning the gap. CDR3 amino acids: CASSESPGAGGYTF. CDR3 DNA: TGTGCCAGCAGTGAGTCTCCAGGGGCGGGAGGCTACACCTTC.

CDR3 sequence reads: CAWSGKELAGEGVWDLNNEQFF. DNA for the CDR3: TGTGCCTGGAGCGGCAAGGAACTAGCGGGGGAGGGGGTTTGGGACCTCAACAATGAGCAGTTCTTC. The chain employs TRBV30 and TRBJ2-1, with TRBD2 identical over 11 bases. J was trimmed by 5 bases and V by 3 bases; bases with no gene match: 27. CDR3 size: 22 residues. Germline CDR1 GTSNPN, CDR2 SVGIG (reference sequence).

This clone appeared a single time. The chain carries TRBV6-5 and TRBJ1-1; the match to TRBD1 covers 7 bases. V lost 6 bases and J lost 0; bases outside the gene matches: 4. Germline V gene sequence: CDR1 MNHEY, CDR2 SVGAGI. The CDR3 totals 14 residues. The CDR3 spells CASRMDRLNTEAFF. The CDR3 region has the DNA TGTGCCAGCAGGATGGACAGGCTGAACACTGAAGCTTTCTTT.

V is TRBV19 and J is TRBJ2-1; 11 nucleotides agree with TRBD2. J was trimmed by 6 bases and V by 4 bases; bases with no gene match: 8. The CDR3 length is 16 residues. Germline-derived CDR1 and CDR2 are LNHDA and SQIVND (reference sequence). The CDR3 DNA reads TGTGCCAGTAGTACCAATAGCGGGGGGGGCGGCAATGAGCAGTTCTTC. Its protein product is CASSTNSGGGGNEQFF.

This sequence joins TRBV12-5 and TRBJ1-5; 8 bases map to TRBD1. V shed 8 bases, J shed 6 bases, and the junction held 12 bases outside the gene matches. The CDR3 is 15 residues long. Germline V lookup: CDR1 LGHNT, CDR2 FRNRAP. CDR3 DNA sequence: TGTGCTAGTCAATCGACAGGGGCGTCGGGTCAGCCCCAGCATTTT. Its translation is CASQSTGASGQPQHF.

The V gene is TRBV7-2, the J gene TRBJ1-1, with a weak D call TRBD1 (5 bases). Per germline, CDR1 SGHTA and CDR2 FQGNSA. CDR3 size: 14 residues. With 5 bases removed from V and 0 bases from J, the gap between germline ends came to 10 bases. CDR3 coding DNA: TGTGCCAGCAGCCGTCAGGGCCTGAACACTGAAGCTTTCTTT. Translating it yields CASSRQGLNTEAFF.

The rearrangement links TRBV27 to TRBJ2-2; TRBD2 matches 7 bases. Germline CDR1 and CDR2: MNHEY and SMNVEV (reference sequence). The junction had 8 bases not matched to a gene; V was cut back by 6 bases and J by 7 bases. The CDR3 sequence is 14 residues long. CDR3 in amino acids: CASSLTSWGGELFF. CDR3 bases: TGTGCCAGCAGCCTGACTAGCTGGGGCGGGGAGCTGTTTTTT.

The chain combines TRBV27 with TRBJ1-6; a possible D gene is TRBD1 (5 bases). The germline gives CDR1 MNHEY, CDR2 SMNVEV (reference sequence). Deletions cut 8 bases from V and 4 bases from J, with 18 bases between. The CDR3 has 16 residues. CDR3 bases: TGTGCCAGCCGCACGAGGGACGGAAAGTATAATTCACCCCTCCACTTT. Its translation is CASRTRDGKYNSPLHF.

DNA for the CDR3: TGTGCCAGCAGCTTAGCGGCTTCGGCGGGCTTGGGGGAGACCCAGTACTTC. Translated: CASSLAASAGLGETQYF. The V gene is TRBV7-2, the J gene TRBJ2-5; D might be TRBD2 (5 bases). Germline V CDR1 and CDR2: SGHTA, FQGNSA. The CDR3 sequence is 17 residues long. V lost 0 bases and J lost 5, with 19 bases in between.

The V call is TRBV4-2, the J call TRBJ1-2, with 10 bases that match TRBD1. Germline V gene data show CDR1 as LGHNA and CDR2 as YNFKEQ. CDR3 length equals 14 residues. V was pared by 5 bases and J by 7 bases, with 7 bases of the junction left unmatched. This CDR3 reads CASSFPGQGPGYTF. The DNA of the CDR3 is TGTGCCAGCAGCTTTCCGGGACAGGGGCCTGGCTACACCTTC.

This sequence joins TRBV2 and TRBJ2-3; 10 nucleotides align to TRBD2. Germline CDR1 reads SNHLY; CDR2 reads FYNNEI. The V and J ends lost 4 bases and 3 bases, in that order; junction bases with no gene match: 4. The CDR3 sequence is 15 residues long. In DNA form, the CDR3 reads TGTGCCAGCAGTGCGACGGGACTAGCGACAGATACGCAGTATTTT. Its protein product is CASSATGLATDTQYF.

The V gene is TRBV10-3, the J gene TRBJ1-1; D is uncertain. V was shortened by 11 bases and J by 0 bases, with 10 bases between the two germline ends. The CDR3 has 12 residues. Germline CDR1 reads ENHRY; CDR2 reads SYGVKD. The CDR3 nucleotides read TGTGCCGCGAAGACCCTGAACACTGAAGCTTTCTTT. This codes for CAAKTLNTEAFF.

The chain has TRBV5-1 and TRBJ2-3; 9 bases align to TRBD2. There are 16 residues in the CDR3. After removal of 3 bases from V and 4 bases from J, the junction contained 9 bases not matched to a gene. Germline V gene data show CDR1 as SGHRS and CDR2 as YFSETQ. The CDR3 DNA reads TGCGCCAGCAGCTCGCCAGCAGGACTAGCGCCAGATACGCAGTATTTT. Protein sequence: CASSSPAGLAPDTQYF.

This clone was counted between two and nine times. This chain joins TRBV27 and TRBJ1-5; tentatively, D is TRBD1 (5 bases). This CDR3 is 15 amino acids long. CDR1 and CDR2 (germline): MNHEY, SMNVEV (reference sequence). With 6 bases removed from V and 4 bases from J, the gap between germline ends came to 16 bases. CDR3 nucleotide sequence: TGTGCCAGCAGCGACGGTACAGGCCAAAATCAGCCCCAGCATTTT. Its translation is CASSDGTGQNQPQHF.